This is a list of T cell receptor beta chains from one sample in a study of T-cell memory formation after mild COVID-19. TCRdb reprocessed the 5' RACE reads via MiXCR and lists one record per CDR3 protein. The sample shows fewer than 150,000 distinct CDR3 sequences, 17% of them seen only once. The sequencing input was PBMCs or a T cell subset sorted from them (not recorded which). The receptors originated from a young man who had mild COVID-19 (a few samples of this study predate the infection). Cell type and time point are not known. The CDR3 runs from the conserved cysteine through the conserved F or W. Each record gives: V gene, J gene, clone size, D gene, CDR3 protein, CDR3 DNA. D genes are given only for firm matches. Where a row states a size, it is once, few, many or the class of an expanded clone; other rows omit it.

TRBV11-2	TRBJ2-7	few	-	CASSRLSRRSYEQYF	TGTGCCAGCAGCCGACTCTCGAGGAGAAGTTACGAGCAGTACTTC
TRBV7-2	TRBJ1-5	many	-	CASSLGMDQPQHF	TGTGCCAGCAGCTTAGGGATGGATCAGCCCCAGCATTTT
TRBV12-3/TRBV12-4	TRBJ1-1	-	-	CASSLEGLGTEAFF	TGTGCCAGCAGTTTAGAGGGCCTAGGGACTGAAGCTTTCTTT
TRBV7-8	TRBJ2-2	-	-	CASSPTDMIYTGELFF	TGTGCCAGCAGCCCGACGGATATGATCTACACCGGGGAGCTGTTTTTT
TRBV12-3/TRBV12-4	TRBJ2-5	-	TRBD2	CASRPAGQETQYF	TGTGCCAGCCGACCAGCGGGGCAAGAGACCCAGTACTTC
TRBV29-1	TRBJ2-7	-	-	CSVEKIGDGAYEQYF	TGCAGCGTTGAAAAAATAGGGGACGGTGCCTACGAGCAGTACTTC
TRBV12-3/TRBV12-4	TRBJ2-5	-	TRBD1	CASRVTGAETQYF	TGTGCCAGCAGGGTAACAGGGGCGGAGACCCAGTACTTC
TRBV9	TRBJ2-7	few	-	CASSGHPSYEQYF	TGTGCCAGCAGCGGACACCCTTCCTACGAGCAGTACTTC
TRBV20-1	TRBJ2-5	-	TRBD2	CSAWTSGEETQYF	TGCAGTGCTTGGACTAGCGGGGAAGAGACCCAGTACTTC
TRBV7-9	TRBJ2-1	-	-	CASSFGHGGQINEQFF	TGTGCCAGCAGCTTTGGTCACGGGGGGCAAATCAATGAGCAGTTCTTC
TRBV18	TRBJ2-4	-	-	CASSPPDGIQYF	TGTGCCAGCTCACCACCGGACGGAATTCAGTACTTC
TRBV6-5	TRBJ2-7	-	-	CASRRRDRGEQYF	TGTGCCAGCAGAAGGAGGGATAGGGGCGAGCAGTACTTC
TRBV19	TRBJ2-5	few	-	CASGGGGGLQYF	TGTGCCAGTGGAGGAGGAGGGGGGCTGCAGTACTTC